This is a list of T cell receptor beta chains from one sample in a study of identifying expanded T cells in peripheral blood. Assay used: immunoSEQ multiplex PCR; TCRdb lists only in-frame clones, some missing. The sample lists 80,000 to 90,000 clones; about 89% were seen once. The sequenced material came from blood. These receptors came from a person aged 18 to 70 in good health. Each CDR3 is given with its conserved first and last residue. Each record gives: CDR3 protein, CDR3 DNA, J gene, D gene, clone size, V gene. A D gene is named only where the DNA matches it firmly. Clone size is given for some rows only: seen once, a few or many times, or a class if the clone is expanded.

CDR3: CASSTGELSYEQYF
DNA: TGTGCCAGTAGTACAGGGGAGCTTTCCTACGAGCAGTACTTC
J: TRBJ2-7
D: -
size: -
V: TRBV19

CDR3: CASSSAVGGAYEQYF
DNA: TGTGCCAGCAGCTCTGCTGTCGGGGGGGCCTACGAGCAGTACTTC
J: TRBJ2-7
D: TRBD2
size: -
V: TRBV7-4

CDR3: CASSFGTGTDTQYF
DNA: TGTGCCAGCAGCTTCGGGACAGGCACAGATACGCAGTATTTT
J: TRBJ2-3
D: TRBD1
size: -
V: TRBV7-9

CDR3: CAWSPPGPFTDTQYF
DNA: TGTGCCTGGAGTCCCCCGGGCCCCTTCACAGATACGCAGTATTTT
J: TRBJ2-3
D: -
size: -
V: TRBV30

CDR3: CASSNNGGLYEQYF
DNA: TGTGCCAGCAGCAATAACGGTGGACTGTACGAGCAGTACTTC
J: TRBJ2-7
D: -
size: -
V: TRBV27

CDR3: CASSFLSLSGTFLETQYF
DNA: TGTGCCAGCAGCTTTCTTTCACTTAGCGGGACGTTTCTAGAGACCCAGTACTTC
J: TRBJ2-5
D: TRBD2
size: once
V: TRBV7-9

CDR3: CASSLETGLDEQFF
DNA: TGCGCCAGCAGCTTGGAGACAGGGTTGGATGAGCAGTTCTTC
J: TRBJ2-1
D: TRBD1
size: once
V: TRBV5-1

CDR3: CASSLKEFRQTPGELFF
DNA: TGTGCCAGCAGCTTAAAGGAGTTTAGACAGACTCCCGGGGAGCTGTTTTTT
J: TRBJ2-2
D: -
size: -
V: TRBV11-2

CDR3: CASSFGEITDTQYF
DNA: TGCGCCAGCAGCTTCGGCGAGATCACAGATACGCAGTATTTT
J: TRBJ2-3
D: -
size: -
V: TRBV5-1

CDR3: CASSSRTPTYEQYF
DNA: TGTGCCAGCAGTTCTCGAACTCCAACCTACGAGCAGTACTTC
J: TRBJ2-7
D: -
size: -
V: TRBV6-5

CDR3: CASSFIAGGQFF
DNA: TGTGCCAGCAGCTTCATAGCGGGGGGGCAGTTCTTC
J: TRBJ2-1
D: TRBD2
size: -
V: TRBV11-2

CDR3: CASSPRYERNTIYF
DNA: TGTGCCAGCAGCCCTAGGTACGAACGGAACACCATATATTTT
J: TRBJ1-3
D: -
size: -
V: TRBV7-2

CDR3: CASSLQQGQYNEQFF
DNA: TGCGCCAGCAGCTTGCAGCAGGGTCAATACAATGAGCAGTTCTTC
J: TRBJ2-1
D: -
size: -
V: TRBV5-1

CDR3: CASNHGQGVGSPLHF
DNA: TGTGCCAGCAACCACGGACAGGGGGTCGGTTCACCCCTCCACTTT
J: TRBJ1-6
D: TRBD1
size: -
V: TRBV7-2

CDR3: CASKRGQNPEAFF
DNA: TGCGCCAGCAAGAGGGGACAAAACCCTGAAGCTTTCTTT
J: TRBJ1-1
D: -
size: -
V: TRBV5-1

CDR3: CASKMDAGRFRQYF
DNA: TGTGCCAGTAAGATGGACGCCGGGCGGTTTCGGCAGTACTTC
J: TRBJ2-7
D: -
size: -
V: TRBV19

CDR3: CASSKALEGFRPYEQYF
DNA: TGTGCCAGCAGCAAAGCTTTGGAGGGCTTCCGACCCTACGAGCAGTACTTC
J: TRBJ2-7
D: -
size: -
V: TRBV21-1

CDR3: CASSPTGVQETQYF
DNA: TGTGCCAGTAGTCCGACAGGGGTTCAAGAGACCCAGTACTTC
J: TRBJ2-5
D: TRBD1
size: -
V: TRBV19

CDR3: CASSLEGLRDTIYF
DNA: TGTGCCAGCAGCTTGGAGGGACTTAGAGACACCATATATTTT
J: TRBJ1-3
D: -
size: -
V: TRBV5-6

CDR3: CASSTRTGGREKLFF
DNA: TGTGCCAGCAGTACCCGGACAGGGGGCCGTGAAAAACTGTTTTTT
J: TRBJ1-4
D: TRBD1
size: -
V: TRBV27

CDR3: CASRGRGTGLLFF
DNA: TGTGCCAGCAGGGGTAGAGGGACAGGGTTGTTGTTTTTT
J: TRBJ1-4
D: TRBD1
size: -
V: TRBV28

CDR3: CASTSLRGTQYF
DNA: TGTGCCAGCACATCGCTCCGAGGGACCCAGTACTTC
J: TRBJ2-5
D: -
size: few
V: TRBV25-1

CDR3: CASSQVLSTGPSF
DNA: TGCGCCAGCAGCCAAGTCCTTTCGACAGGACCCTCTTTT
J: TRBJ1-3
D: -
size: -
V: TRBV4-3

CDR3: CASSHPTDTDTQYF
DNA: TGTGCCAGCAGCCATCCCACCGACACAGATACGCAGTATTTT
J: TRBJ2-3
D: -
size: -
V: TRBV4-2

CDR3: CASSLWGTITQYF
DNA: TGTGCCAGCAGCTTGTGGGGGACAATTACGCAGTATTTT
J: TRBJ2-3
D: -
size: -
V: TRBV5-4

CDR3: CASSLGGSLYEQYF
DNA: TGCGCCAGCAGCTTGGGGGGTTCTCTCTACGAGCAGTACTTC
J: TRBJ2-7
D: -
size: once
V: TRBV5-1

CDR3: CASSYSRQGGLYGYTF
DNA: TGTGCCAGCAGTTACTCCCGACAGGGGGGCCTCTATGGCTACACCTTC
J: TRBJ1-2
D: TRBD1
size: -
V: TRBV6-6

CDR3: CASSYDSQPQHF
DNA: TGTGCCAGCAGCTACGACTCTCAGCCCCAGCATTTT
J: TRBJ1-5
D: -
size: once
V: TRBV7-2

CDR3: CASSLAGGPLRTGELFF
DNA: TGTGCCAGCAGCTTAGCGGGAGGGCCTTTGAGAACCGGGGAGCTGTTTTTT
J: TRBJ2-2
D: TRBD2
size: -
V: TRBV27

CDR3: CATNSYGGPTGELFF
DNA: TGTGCCACCAACAGCTATGGGGGGCCCACCGGGGAGCTGTTTTTT
J: TRBJ2-2
D: -
size: -
V: TRBV10-3

CDR3: CASRTVGLGYGYTF
DNA: TGTGCCAGTAGAACAGTGGGGTTGGGCTATGGCTACACCTTC
J: TRBJ1-2
D: -
size: -
V: TRBV19

CDR3: CASSSRDTAIGYEQYF
DNA: TGTGCCAGCAGTTCCCGGGACACTGCCATCGGGTACGAGCAGTACTTC
J: TRBJ2-7
D: -
size: -
V: TRBV28

CDR3: CAISEGVGQGYEQYF
DNA: TGTGCCATCAGTGAGGGAGTAGGACAGGGGTACGAGCAGTACTTC
J: TRBJ2-7
D: TRBD1
size: -
V: TRBV10-3

CDR3: CASRSGYNEQFF
DNA: TGTGCCAGCAGGTCAGGTTACAATGAGCAGTTCTTC
J: TRBJ2-1
D: -
size: -
V: TRBV6-1

CDR3: CASSDSGGGTFIEQYF
DNA: TGTGCCAGCAGCGATAGTGGAGGGGGGACTTTCATCGAGCAGTACTTC
J: TRBJ2-7
D: -
size: -
V: TRBV27

CDR3: CASSSTQGVAGTDTQYF
DNA: TGTGCCAGTAGTTCTACTCAGGGGGTTGCGGGCACAGATACGCAGTATTTT
J: TRBJ2-3
D: TRBD1
size: -
V: TRBV19

CDR3: CASSLGTGGSNQPQHF
DNA: TGCGCCAGCAGCTTGGGAACAGGGGGTAGCAATCAGCCCCAGCATTTT
J: TRBJ1-5
D: TRBD1
size: -
V: TRBV5-1

CDR3: CASSFGDSGNTIYF
DNA: TGCGCCAGCAGCTTTGGAGACTCTGGAAACACCATATATTTT
J: TRBJ1-3
D: -
size: -
V: TRBV5-1

CDR3: CATSRDRGTGYDGYTF
DNA: TGTGCCACCAGCAGGGACCGTGGGACAGGGTATGATGGCTACACCTTC
J: TRBJ1-2
D: TRBD1
size: -
V: TRBV15

CDR3: CASSWLGTSGAPQTQYF
DNA: TGCGCCAGCAGCTGGCTGGGGACTAGCGGGGCCCCCCAGACCCAGTACTTC
J: TRBJ2-5
D: TRBD2
size: -
V: TRBV5-1

CDR3: CASSRELAGVHEQYF
DNA: TGTGCCAGCTCCAGAGAGCTAGCGGGAGTCCACGAGCAGTACTTC
J: TRBJ2-7
D: TRBD2
size: -
V: TRBV6-4

CDR3: CASSLGAVMNTEAFF
DNA: TGTGCCAGCAGCTTAGGGGCAGTGATGAACACTGAAGCTTTCTTT
J: TRBJ1-1
D: -
size: -
V: TRBV7-2

CDR3: CAWIRDRHAYEQYF
DNA: TGTGCCTGGATTCGAGACAGGCACGCCTACGAGCAGTACTTC
J: TRBJ2-7
D: -
size: -
V: TRBV30

CDR3: CASSYSIGEQYF
DNA: TGTGCCAGCAGTTACAGTATTGGCGAGCAGTACTTC
J: TRBJ2-7
D: -
size: -
V: TRBV6-5

CDR3: CASSLTGASTEAFF
DNA: TGTGCCAGCTCGCTTACAGGGGCGAGCACTGAAGCTTTCTTT
J: TRBJ1-1
D: TRBD1
size: -
V: TRBV18